One sample yielded the 25 T cell receptor beta chains listed below, sequenced in a study of cytomegalovirus exposure and HLA in healthy donors. In the PCR, 60 Vbeta and 13 Jbeta primers were used. Data came from immunoSEQ multiplex PCR; TCRdb stores just in-frame clones and leaves some out. The data hold around 200,000 clones, with roughly four fifths observed a single time. Sequenced sample: PBMCs. Receptors were obtained from a man aged 50-60 years in good health and CMV-seronegative.

The V gene is TRBV7-2, the J gene TRBJ1-4; 8 bases are shared with TRBD1. The length of the CDR3 is 13 residues. Germline loops: CDR1 SGHTA, CDR2 FQGNSA. V lost 4 bases to trimming and J lost 7 bases; unmatched junction nucleotides: 2. CDR3 residues: CASSSDRGEKLFF. For the CDR3, the DNA is TGTGCCAGCAGCTCTGACAGGGGTGAAAAACTGTTTTTT. Full variable domain (rest looked up from reference TRBV7-2 and TRBJ1-4): GAGVSQSPSNKVTEKGKDVELRCDPISGHTALYWYRQSLGQGLEFLIYFQGNSAPDKSGLPSDRFSAERTGGSVSTLTIQRTQQEDSAVYLCASSSDRGEKLFFGSGTQLSVL.

With respect to this clone: Other DNA sequences of this sample code for an identical CDR3. This chain links TRBV28 with TRBJ1-5; D ambiguous. The CDR3 consists of 14 residues. The V gene's germline CDR1 is MDHEN and CDR2 SYDVKM. V shed 0 bases and J shed 2 bases, with 5 bases lying between them. The CDR3 coding sequence is TGTGCCAGCAGTTTATGGGGCCGCAATCAGCCCCAGCATTTT. This gives the protein CASSLWGRNQPQHF. The full variable domain, with the rest looked up from reference TRBV28 and TRBJ1-5, is DVKVTQSSRYLVKRTGEKVFLECVQDMDHENMFWYRQDPGLGLRLIYFSYDVKMKEKGDIPEGYSVSREKKERFSLILESASTNQTSMYLCASSLWGRNQPQHFGDGTRLSIL.

V is TRBV28 and J is TRBJ2-7; 10 nucleotides line up with TRBD1. In germline, CDR1 is MDHEN, CDR2 SYDVKM. This CDR3 is built from 13 residues. Unmatched junction bases numbered 4, after V lost 6 bases and J lost 5 bases. CDR3 coding DNA: TGTGCCAGCAGAACCGGGACAGGGGACGAGCAGTACTTC. Translated: CASRTGTGDEQYF.

The V call is TRBV7-9, the J call TRBJ2-3; 10 nucleotides agree with TRBD2. The germline V gene encodes CDR1 SEHNR and CDR2 FQNEAQ (reference sequence). J lost 1 base, V lost 2 bases, and 0 bases had no gene match. The CDR3 runs 15 residues. The CDR3 nucleotides read TGTGCCAGCAGCTTACTAGCGGGAGGCACAGATACGCAGTATTTT. Translated, it gives CASSLLAGGTDTQYF.

The CDR3 nucleotides read TGTGCCAGCAGCGAGGACAGGGTTTACAATGAGCAGTTCTTC. Its protein is CASSEDRVYNEQFF. The rearrangement links TRBV9 to TRBJ2-1; 8 bases map to TRBD1. Germline V gives CDR1 SGDLS, CDR2 YYNGEE. The CDR3 totals 14 residues. The V gene end was trimmed by 3 bases and the J gene end by 4 bases; junction bases not matched to a gene: 3.

The chain is built from TRBV15 and TRBJ2-3; D is perhaps TRBD2 (5 bases). V shed 0 bases and J shed 6 bases, with 13 bases lying between them. Germline V gene data show CDR1 as LNHNV and CDR2 as YYDKDF (reference sequence). The length of the CDR3 is 15 residues. Here the CDR3 DNA reads TGTGCCACCAGCAGAGAGGACTTTAGGCGGGATACGCAGTATTTT. Its translation: CATSREDFRRDTQYF.

The rearrangement links TRBV25-1 to TRBJ2-3, with TRBD2 identical over 9 bases. Per the germline V gene, CDR1 is MGHDK and CDR2 is SYGVNS. CDR3 length: 18 residues. The V segment lost 3 bases and the J segment 0 bases; nucleotides outside the gene matches: 10. CDR3 amino acids: CASSDLLGLAPSTDTQYF. The CDR3 coding sequence is TGTGCCAGCAGTGACCTGTTGGGACTAGCTCCTAGCACAGATACGCAGTATTTT.

The chain joins TRBV5-3 to TRBJ2-1; 8 positions agree with TRBD1. TRBV5-3 is marked as an open reading frame, function uncertain. The CDR3 contains 18 residues. V dropped 4 bases and J dropped 5; count of bases not matched to a gene: 17. The CDR3 here is CARSPDSADRGGNNEQFF. CDR3 sequence (DNA): TGTGCCAGAAGCCCCGATTCGGCAGACAGGGGAGGAAACAATGAGCAGTTCTTC.

The CDR3, as DNA: TGTGCCAGCAGTTTAGCAGTATCTGGCTACACCTTC. This gives the protein CASSLAVSGYTF. The chain joins TRBV28 to TRBJ1-2; D is unresolved. The CDR3 runs to 12 residues. Trimming left V 2 bases short and J 7 bases short, with 8 bases between. The germline V gene has CDR1 MDHEN and CDR2 SYDVKM.

The DNA of the CDR3 is TGTGCCAGCAGGGGACAGCTCCACCAGCCCCAGCATTTT. Its protein is CASRGQLHQPQHF. The genes are TRBV27 and TRBJ1-5, with 7 bases identical to TRBD1. In germline, CDR1 is MNHEY, CDR2 SMNVEV (reference sequence). The CDR3 has 13 amino acids. V was pared by 6 bases and J by 7 bases, with 6 bases of the junction left unmatched.

The gene calls are TRBV6-6 and TRBJ1-1; a weak D match, TRBD1 (6 bases). The CDR3 length is 13 residues. Germline V gene data show CDR1 as MNHNY and CDR2 as SVGAGI (reference sequence). V lost 0 bases, J lost 11 bases, and 13 bases lay in between. This CDR3 is CASSYSTTGTAFF. DNA for the CDR3: TGTGCCAGCAGTTACTCGACGACAGGTACGGCTTTCTTT.

The CDR3 DNA sequence: TGTGCCAGCAGCGACCTTCGACAGGGCCGCAATCAGCCCCAGCATTTT. This encodes CASSDLRQGRNQPQHF. The chain employs TRBV7-8 and TRBJ1-5, with 7 bases matching TRBD1. The CDR3 has 16 amino acids. Germline V gene data show CDR1 as SGHVS and CDR2 as FQNEAQ. V lost 5 bases and J lost 2; bases outside the gene matches: 9.

The genes are TRBV29-1 and TRBJ2-3; D is unresolved. CDR1 and CDR2 from the germline V gene are SQVTM and ANQGSEA. The CDR3 totals 11 residues. V lost 1 base and J 7 bases, leaving 6 bases between the germline ends. Here the CDR3 DNA reads TGCAGCGTTGAAGGTGTCTATACGCAGTATTTT. It specifies CSVEGVYTQYF.

This clone was recorded once. The gene calls are TRBV18 and TRBJ1-5, with 7 bases that match TRBD1. V shed 2 bases, J shed 2 bases, and the junction held 9 bases outside the gene matches. This CDR3 has 17 residues. Germline V CDR1 and CDR2: KGHSH, LQKENI. CDR3 loop: CASSPLGDRARNQPQHF. The CDR3 region has the DNA TGTGCCAGCTCACCATTAGGTGACAGGGCGCGCAATCAGCCCCAGCATTTT. Full variable domain (remainder filled in from reference TRBV18 and TRBJ1-5): NAGVMQNPRHLVRRRGQEARLRCSPMKGHSHVYWYRQLPEEGLKFMVYLQKENIIDESGMPKERFSAEFPKEGPSILRIQQVVRGDSAAYFCASSPLGDRARNQPQHFGDGTRLSIL.

The chain carries TRBV19 and TRBJ2-2; 10 bases map to TRBD2. CDR3 length: 18 residues. V shed 3 bases, J shed 3 bases, and the junction held 10 bases outside the gene matches. CDR1 is LNHDA and CDR2 is SQIVND in the germline V gene (reference sequence). The CDR3 loop is CASSISSGGGWYTGELFF. CDR3 nucleotides: TGTGCCAGTAGTATTTCGAGCGGGGGGGGATGGTACACCGGGGAGCTGTTTTTT. Variable domain in full (rest from reference TRBV19 and TRBJ2-2): DGGITQSPKYLFRKEGQNVTLSCEQNLNHDAMYWYRQDPGQGLRLIYYSQIVNDFQKGDIAEGYSVSREKKESFPLTVTSAQKNPTAFYLCASSISSGGGWYTGELFFGEGSRLTVL.

The J gene is TRBJ1-3, the V gene TRBV6-1; unclear D gene. V was trimmed by 5 bases and J by 8 bases, leaving 13 bases between them. The CDR3 runs 13 residues. Germline CDR1 and CDR2: MNHNS and SASEGT. CDR3 bases: TGTGCCAGCAGTTCCGCCGGGTTGGACACCATATATTTT. Protein: CASSSAGLDTIYF.

The rearrangement joins TRBV29-1 to TRBJ1-2; 8 bases agree with TRBD1. Germline CDR1 is SQVTM and CDR2 is ANQGSEA. With V trimmed by 4 bases and J by 4 bases, 8 bases remained unmatched. This CDR3 has 14 residues. CDR3 protein: CSVAPLGTGYGYTF. The CDR3 DNA follows: TGCAGCGTTGCTCCATTAGGGACAGGCTATGGCTACACCTTC.

The chain is built from TRBV5-1 and TRBJ2-7; D is ambiguous. Germline V gene lookup returns CDR1 SGHRS and CDR2 YFSETQ. The CDR3 extends over 10 amino acids. The CDR3 bases are TGCGTCTCAAACTACTACGAGCAGTACTTC. It is translated as CVSNYYEQYF.

This chain uses TRBV6-1 with TRBJ2-4, with unresolved D. The CDR3 is 13 residues long. Deletions cut 8 bases from V and 0 bases from J, with 8 bases between. Germline loops: CDR1 MNHNS, CDR2 SASEGT. For the CDR3, the DNA is TGTGCCAGCGTGACGGGAGCCAAAAACATTCAGTACTTC. Protein sequence: CASVTGAKNIQYF.

The chain is built from TRBV7-2 and TRBJ1-6, with a tentative D call TRBD1 (6 bases). Germline assignment: CDR1 SGHTA and CDR2 FQGNSA. V was pared by 1 base and J by 10 bases, with 11 bases between. This CDR3 comprises 14 residues. The CDR3 reads CASSLGTVSSPLHF. In DNA form, the CDR3 reads TGTGCCAGCAGCTTAGGGACAGTCTCGTCACCCCTCCACTTT. The whole variable domain, filled in from reference TRBV7-2 and TRBJ1-6, reads GAGVSQSPSNKVTEKGKDVELRCDPISGHTALYWYRQSLGQGLEFLIYFQGNSAPDKSGLPSDRFSAERTGGSVSTLTIQRTQQEDSAVYLCASSLGTVSSPLHFGNGTRLTVT.

V usage is TRBV27 and J usage is TRBJ1-2; 7 nucleotides align to TRBD1. J was trimmed by 0 bases and V by 0 bases; bases with no gene match: 4. Per germline, CDR1 MNHEY and CDR2 SMNVEV (reference sequence). The CDR3 contains 16 residues. CDR3 coding DNA: TGTGCCAGCAGTTTATCGGGGCAGGGGGCTAACTATGGCTACACCTTC. Protein: CASSLSGQGANYGYTF.

The V call is TRBV27, the J call TRBJ2-6, with TRBD1 matching over 9 bases. V trimming: 8 bases; J trimming: 4 bases; junction bases outside the gene matches: 12. The germline V gene has CDR1 MNHEY and CDR2 SMNVEV (reference sequence). This CDR3 has 17 residues. The CDR3 protein is CASLHRDRVSGANVLTF. CDR3 sequence (DNA): TGTGCCAGCCTTCACCGGGACAGGGTCTCAGGGGCCAACGTCCTGACTTTC.

In DNA, the CDR3 is TGTGCCAGCAGTGAAGCCCCGCCCTGGGGCCGTAACACCGGGGAGCTGTTTTTT. Its protein product is CASSEAPPWGRNTGELFF. This chain links TRBV2 with TRBJ2-2; TRBD1 might be the D (5 bases). CDR3 size: 18 residues. In germline, CDR1 is SNHLY, CDR2 FYNNEI. The V end was cut by 0 bases, the J end by 2 bases, with 16 bases between.

J is TRBJ1-2 and V is TRBV6-6, with TRBD1 matching 9 bases. The CDR3 has 12 residues. Germline values: CDR1 MNHNY, CDR2 SVGAGI (reference sequence). V lost 6 bases and J lost 8; bases outside the gene matches: 4. CDR3 protein: CASSQTGGGYTF. DNA for the CDR3: TGTGCCAGCAGCCAGACAGGGGGAGGCTACACCTTC.

V usage is TRBV29-1 and J usage is TRBJ2-1, with D possibly being TRBD2 (6 bases). This CDR3 region has 17 residues. Germline V gene data show CDR1 as SQVTM and CDR2 as ANQGSEA. V dropped 2 bases and J dropped 0 bases, with 17 bases sitting between them. The CDR3 here is CSVERLANTYSYNEQFF. The CDR3, as DNA: TGCAGCGTTGAACGGCTAGCGAATACCTACTCCTACAATGAGCAGTTCTTC.